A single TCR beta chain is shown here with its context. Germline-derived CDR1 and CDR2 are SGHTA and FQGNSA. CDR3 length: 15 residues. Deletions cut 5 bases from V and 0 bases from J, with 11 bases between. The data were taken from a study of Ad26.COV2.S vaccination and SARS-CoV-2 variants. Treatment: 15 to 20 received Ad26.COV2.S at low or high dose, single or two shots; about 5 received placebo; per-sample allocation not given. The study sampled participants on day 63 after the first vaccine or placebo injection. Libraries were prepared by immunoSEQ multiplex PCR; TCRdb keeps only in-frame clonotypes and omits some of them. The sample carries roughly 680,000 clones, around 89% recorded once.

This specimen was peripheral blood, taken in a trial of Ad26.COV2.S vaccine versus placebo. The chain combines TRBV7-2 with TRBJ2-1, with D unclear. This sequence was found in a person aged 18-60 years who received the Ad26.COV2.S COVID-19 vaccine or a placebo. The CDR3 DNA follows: TGTGCCAGCAGCCCCTCACTGGGCTCCTACAATGAGCAGTTCTTC. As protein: CASSPSLGSYNEQFF.